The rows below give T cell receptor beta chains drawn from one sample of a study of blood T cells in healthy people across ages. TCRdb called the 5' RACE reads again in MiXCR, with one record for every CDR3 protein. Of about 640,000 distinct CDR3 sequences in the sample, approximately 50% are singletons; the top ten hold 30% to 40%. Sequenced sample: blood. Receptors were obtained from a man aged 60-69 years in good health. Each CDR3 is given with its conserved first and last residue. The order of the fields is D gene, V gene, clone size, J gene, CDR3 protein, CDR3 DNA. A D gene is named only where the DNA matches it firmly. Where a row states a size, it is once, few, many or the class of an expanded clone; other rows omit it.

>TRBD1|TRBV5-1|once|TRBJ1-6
CASRPGTGSSNSPLHF
TGCGCCAGCAGGCCCGGGACAGGGAGCAGTAATTCACCCCTCCACTTT
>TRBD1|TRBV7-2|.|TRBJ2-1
CASSHRGDSSNEQFF
TGTGCCAGCAGCCACAGGGGCGATAGTTCTAATGAGCAGTTCTTC
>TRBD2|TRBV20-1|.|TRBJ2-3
CSATGGGPVDTQYF
TGCAGTGCCACCGGCGGGGGGCCAGTAGATACGCAGTATTTT
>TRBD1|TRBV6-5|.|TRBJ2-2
CASSYIDRETGELFF
TGTGCCAGCAGTTACATCGACAGGGAAACCGGGGAGCTGTTTTTT
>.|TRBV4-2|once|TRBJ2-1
CASSQGTTHNEQFF
TGTGCCAGCAGCCAAGGGACCACTCACAATGAGCAGTTCTTC
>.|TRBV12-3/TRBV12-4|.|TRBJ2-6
CASRRRNSGANVLTF
TGTGCCAGCAGAAGACGAAACTCTGGGGCCAACGTCCTGACTTTC
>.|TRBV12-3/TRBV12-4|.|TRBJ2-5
CASSLVDSRGTQYF
TGTGCCAGCAGTTTGGTTGACTCCCGCGGGACCCAGTACTTC
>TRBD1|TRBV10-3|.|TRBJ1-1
CAISEPRDRPGLAFF
TGTGCCATCAGTGAGCCTAGGGACAGACCAGGCCTGGCTTTCTTT
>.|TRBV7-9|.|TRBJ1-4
CASSLGEVAKLFF
TGTGCCAGCAGCTTAGGAGAGGTGGCAAAACTGTTTTTT
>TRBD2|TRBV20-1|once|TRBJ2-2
CSARGVAGGPSGELFF
TGCAGTGCTAGAGGTGTAGCGGGGGGGCCAAGCGGGGAGCTGTTTTTT
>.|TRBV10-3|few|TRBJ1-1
CAISGRENTEAFF
TGTGCCATCAGTGGACGGGAAAACACTGAAGCTTTCTTT
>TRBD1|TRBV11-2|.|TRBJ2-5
CASSLGTGWKAQYF
TGTGCCAGCAGCTTAGGGACAGGATGGAAGGCCCAGTACTTC
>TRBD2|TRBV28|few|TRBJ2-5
CANTGGANYQETQYF
TGTGCCAATACGGGGGGGGCTAACTACCAAGAGACCCAGTACTTC
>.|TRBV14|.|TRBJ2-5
CASSQATAVETQYF
TGTGCCAGCAGCCAAGCTACAGCGGTGGAGACCCAGTACTTC
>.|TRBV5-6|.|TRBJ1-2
CASSLKGELFYGYTF
TGTGCCAGCAGCTTGAAGGGGGAATTATTCTATGGCTACACCTTC
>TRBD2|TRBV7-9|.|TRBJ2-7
CASSLAPTGLGAYEQYF
TGTGCCAGCAGCTTAGCCCCAACGGGACTAGGCGCCTACGAGCAGTACTTC
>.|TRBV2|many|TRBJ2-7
CASSEGGAREQYF
TGTGCCAGCAGTGAAGGGGGGGCTCGGGAGCAGTACTTC
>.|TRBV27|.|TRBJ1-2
CASSFLGPEGGYTF
TGTGCCAGCAGTTTTCTGGGGCCGGAAGGTGGCTACACCTTC
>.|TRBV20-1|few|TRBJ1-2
CSARPPGNTHYGYTF
TGCAGTGCTAGACCCCCCGGGAACACCCACTATGGCTACACCTTC
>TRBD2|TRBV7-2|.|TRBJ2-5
CASSLFGSGETQYF
TGTGCCAGCAGCTTATTTGGTAGCGGGGAGACCCAGTACTTC
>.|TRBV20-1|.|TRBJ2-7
CSAREVQSAYEQYF
TGCAGTGCTAGAGAGGTACAGAGTGCCTACGAGCAGTACTTC
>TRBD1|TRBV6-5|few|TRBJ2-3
CASRQGADTQYF
TGTGCCAGCAGGCAGGGGGCAGATACGCAGTATTTT
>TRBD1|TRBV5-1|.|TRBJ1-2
CASSTLQGNYGYTF
TGCGCCAGCAGCACATTACAGGGGAACTATGGCTACACCTTC
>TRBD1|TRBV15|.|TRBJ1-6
CATSRTGRSNNSPLHF
TGTGCCACCAGTCGGACAGGGAGGTCAAATAATTCACCCCTCCACTTT